The next 29 T cell receptor beta chains were all read from a single sample in a study of blood T cell repertoires in COVID-19. Produced via immunoSEQ multiplex PCR; TCRdb's table is partial and in-frame only. This table has approximately 280,000 clones, about 90% appearing once. Sequencing was performed on PBMCs or T cells enriched from blood (not recorded which). The receptors shown here come from a woman aged 60-70 years who had recovered from COVID-19.

This clone was recorded once. The chain has TRBV7-3 and TRBJ2-1; 13 nucleotides align to TRBD2. The V gene end was trimmed by 5 bases and the J gene end by 9 bases; junction bases not matched to a gene: 16. This CDR3 spans 18 amino acids. Per germline, CDR1 SGHTA and CDR2 FQGTGA. CDR3 nucleotide sequence: TGTGCCAGCAGCCTCCTGGGACTAGCGGGAAGGTCTGGGGGTGAGCAGTTCTTC. Residues: CASSLLGLAGRSGGEQFF.

The chain recombines TRBV27 with TRBJ2-3; 7 bases are a match to TRBD2. CDR1 and CDR2 (germline): MNHEY, SMNVEV (reference sequence). The CDR3 has 14 amino acids. V was clipped by 6 bases and J by 5 bases; unmatched bases: 8. CDR3 residues: CASSRGRGLDTQYF. The CDR3 bases are TGTGCCAGCAGCCGTGGGCGGGGGTTAGATACGCAGTATTTT.

The rearrangement uses TRBV7-2 and TRBJ2-3; D might be TRBD2 (6 bases). This CDR3 has 14 amino acids. Germline lookup yields CDR1 SGHTA and CDR2 FQGNSA. Trimming shortened V by 7 bases and J by 4 bases, and 15 bases separated the two germline ends. The CDR3 is CASIGGLLSDTQYF. The DNA for the CDR3 is TGTGCCAGCATCGGGGGACTCCTTTCAGATACGCAGTATTTT.

J is TRBJ1-4 and V is TRBV6-5, with 7 bases aligning to TRBD1. The CDR3 loop spans 12 amino acids. Germline V gives CDR1 MNHEY, CDR2 SVGAGI. The junction had 4 bases not matched to a gene; V was cut back by 7 bases and J by 8 bases. CDR3 protein: CASKGALEKLFF. The DNA for the CDR3 is TGTGCCAGCAAGGGGGCGCTCGAAAAACTGTTTTTT.

The V call is TRBV2, the J call TRBJ1-1; D is ambiguous. CDR1 SNHLY and CDR2 FYNNEI come from the germline V gene. The V end was cut by 0 bases, the J end by 1 base, with 15 bases between. This CDR3 has 17 amino acids. CDR3 nucleotide sequence: TGTGCCAGCAGTGAAGCAAAGGCCAGGAGGAGGAACACTGAAGCTTTCTTT. Residues: CASSEAKARRRNTEAFF.

The J gene is TRBJ1-1, the V gene TRBV19; D is possibly TRBD1 (5 bases). V was cut by 1 base and J by 10 bases, with 10 bases left in between. Germline CDR1 reads LNHDA; CDR2 reads SQIVND (reference sequence). The CDR3 has 12 amino acids. CDR3 in DNA: TGTGCCAGTAGTATAGGTTTGGGGCCAGCTTTCTTT. As protein: CASSIGLGPAFF.

This clone was counted between two and nine times. V gene TRBV10-2 combines with J gene TRBJ1-1; D call uncertain. The length of the CDR3 is 13 residues. Trimming took 7 bases from V and 5 from J, leaving 14 bases between them. The germline CDR1 and CDR2 sequences are WSHSY and SAAADI. CDR3 protein: CASTIDSGTEAFF. The CDR3, as DNA: TGCGCCAGCACCATAGATTCGGGGACTGAAGCTTTCTTT.

The V call is TRBV28, the J call TRBJ2-7, with D possibly matching TRBD1 (5 bases). Germline CDR1 and CDR2: MDHEN and SYDVKM. The CDR3 runs to 16 residues. V was pared by 3 bases and J by 6 bases, with 21 bases between. The CDR3 sequence is CASSFYPTWGQGEQYF. The CDR3 DNA sequence: TGTGCCAGCAGTTTCTACCCCACATGGGGCCAGGGCGAGCAGTACTTC.

This clone was recorded only once. The CDR3 sequence: CASSPQGQDYGYTF. DNA of the CDR3: TGTGCCAGTAGTCCCCAGGGCCAGGACTATGGCTACACCTTC. The J gene is TRBJ1-2, the V gene TRBV19; weak D call: TRBD1 (5 bases). V was shortened by 5 bases and J by 3 bases, with 13 bases between the two germline ends. Germline V CDR1 and CDR2: LNHDA, SQIVND (reference sequence). The CDR3 covers 14 residues. The complete variable domain, with remaining parts taken from reference TRBV19 and TRBJ1-2, reads DGGITQSPKYLFRKEGQNVTLSCEQNLNHDAMYWYRQDPGQGLRLIYYSQIVNDFQKGDIAEGYSVSREKKESFPLTVTSAQKNPTAFYLCASSPQGQDYGYTFGSGTRLTVV.

The chain recombines TRBV11-1 with TRBJ2-3; D is uncertain. V lost 3 bases to trimming and J lost 2 bases, with 9 bases between them. Looked up from germline, CDR1 is SGHAT and CDR2 is FQDESV (reference sequence). The CDR3 totals 14 residues. In DNA, the CDR3 is TGTGCCAGCAGCTTCTCGGGTACCACAGATACGCAGTATTTT. It is translated as CASSFSGTTDTQYF.

The chain carries TRBV11-3 and TRBJ2-7; D ambiguous. This CDR3 contains 13 residues. The V end lost 2 bases, the J end lost 4 bases, and 9 bases lay between the germline ends. CDR1 and CDR2 from the germline V gene are SGHNT and YENEEA. The CDR3 is CASSLLLAYEQYF. CDR3 bases: TGTGCCAGCAGCTTACTACTTGCGTACGAGCAGTACTTC.

This clone was seen more than once but under ten times. The chain employs TRBV11-2 and TRBJ2-3, with a tentative D call TRBD1 (6 bases). From germline, CDR1 is SGHAT and CDR2 FQNNGV. V was clipped by 5 bases and J by 3 bases, with 12 bases between them. This CDR3 comprises 14 residues. The CDR3: CASSLAQGTDTQYF. CDR3 coding DNA: TGTGCCAGCAGCCTAGCCCAGGGGACAGATACGCAGTATTTT.

The gene calls are TRBV30 and TRBJ2-6; D is undetermined. V lost 8 bases and J lost 4, with 6 bases in between. Germline CDR1 is GTSNPN and CDR2 is SVGIG (reference sequence). This CDR3 comprises 11 residues. The CDR3 sequence is CAKAGANVLTF. The DNA for the CDR3 is TGTGCCAAAGCCGGGGCCAACGTCCTGACTTTC.

The V gene is TRBV13, the J gene TRBJ2-1; no reliable D call. Trimming removed 2 bases at V and 2 bases at J, with 10 bases between. The CDR3 is made up of 15 amino acids. Germline loops: CDR1 PRHDT, CDR2 FYEKMQ (reference sequence). CDR3: CASSLRALTYNEQFF. CDR3 coding DNA: TGTGCCAGCAGCTTACGTGCGTTAACCTACAATGAGCAGTTCTTC.

The chain couples TRBV2 to TRBJ2-1; maybe TRBD1 (6 bases). CDR1 is SNHLY and CDR2 is FYNNEI in the germline V gene. CDR3 length: 15 residues. Trimming stripped 3 bases from V and 2 bases from J, with 11 bases between. The CDR3: CASSEWGHPYNEQFF. CDR3 sequence (DNA): TGTGCCAGCAGTGAGTGGGGGCACCCCTACAATGAGCAGTTCTTC.

This clone has only a few counts. This sequence joins TRBV9 and TRBJ1-2; D is ambiguous. Germline V CDR1 and CDR2: SGDLS, YYNGEE. V gave up 5 bases and J gave up 3 bases, with 8 bases separating them. The CDR3 sequence is 12 residues long. CDR3: CASRSGDYGYTF. CDR3 nucleotide sequence: TGTGCCAGCAGGTCGGGTGACTATGGCTACACCTTC.

The gene calls are TRBV18 and TRBJ2-1, with TRBD2 matching over 10 bases. The CDR3 contains 18 residues. Germline V CDR1 and CDR2: KGHSH, LQKENI. Trimming at V came to 2 bases and at J to 4 bases, leaving 11 bases not matched to a gene. CDR3: CASSPKSSSGSLYNEQFF. In DNA, the CDR3 is TGTGCCAGCTCACCAAAGTCGTCTAGCGGGAGTCTGTACAATGAGCAGTTCTTC.

The chain is built from TRBV3-1 (or the pseudogene TRBV3-2) and TRBJ2-7; TRBD1 matches 7 bases. Trimming removed 6 bases from V and 5 bases from J; junction bases left unmatched: 4. CDR1 is LGHDT, CDR2 YNNKEL, per germline (reference sequence). The CDR3 is 12 residues long. CDR3 in amino acids: CASSRTGNEQYF. CDR3 coding DNA: TGTGCCAGCAGTCGGACAGGCAACGAGCAGTACTTC.

Written as DNA, the CDR3 is TGTGCCAGCAGCAAACGGGACAGATCAAGGGAGACTGAAGCTTTCTTT. Protein: CASSKRDRSRETEAFF. The chain recombines TRBV21-1 with TRBJ1-1; the table's D call TRBD1 went unverified against the DNA. TRBV21-1 is noted as a pseudogene. The CDR3 length is 16 residues.

This chain links TRBV5-1 with TRBJ2-1, with a weak D call TRBD2 (6 bases). Trimming pared 2 bases from V and 10 bases from J, leaving 10 bases between. CDR1 is SGHRS, CDR2 YFSETQ, per germline. CDR3 length equals 12 residues. The CDR3 nucleotides are TGCGCCAGCAGCTTACCCGGAGGGGAGCAGTTCTTC. It specifies CASSLPGGEQFF.

This chain links TRBV7-9 with TRBJ1-4, with 9 bases identical to TRBD1. Germline CDR1 reads SEHNR; CDR2 reads FQNEAQ (reference sequence). The CDR3 totals 14 residues. The V segment lost 7 bases and the J segment 7 bases; nucleotides outside the gene matches: 7. The CDR3 spells CASTNRGQVEKLFF. CDR3 nucleotide sequence: TGTGCCAGCACCAACAGGGGGCAGGTTGAAAAACTGTTTTTT.

This rearrangement joins TRBV5-1 to TRBJ2-1; possible D gene TRBD2, 6 bases. Germline assignment: CDR1 SGHRS and CDR2 YFSETQ. V lost 4 bases to trimming and J lost 10 bases, with 18 bases between them. The CDR3 length is 14 residues. The CDR3: CASSAGLPTLEQFF. The CDR3 nucleotides are TGCGCCAGCAGCGCGGGACTCCCCACCCTGGAGCAGTTCTTC.

This chain joins TRBV11-3 and TRBJ2-4; 9 bases match TRBD1. The CDR3 length is 13 residues. CDR1 is SGHNT and CDR2 is YENEEA in the germline V gene. The ends lost 4 bases at V and 7 bases at J; junction bases unmatched: 2. The CDR3 nucleotides read TGTGCCAGCAGCTGGACAGGGGCGAACATTCAGTACTTC. As protein: CASSWTGANIQYF.

This clone was counted between two and nine times. The chain employs TRBV28 and TRBJ2-2; D might be TRBD2 (6 bases). The CDR3 totals 14 residues. Germline assignment: CDR1 MDHEN and CDR2 SYDVKM. Trimming pared 4 bases from V and 15 bases from J, leaving 21 bases between. CDR3 loop: CASSSSGRELIVFF. CDR3 nucleotides: TGTGCCAGCAGTTCATCAGGACGGGAGCTGATTGTGTTTTTT.

This clone was seen just once. The genes are TRBV2 and TRBJ2-2, with D maybe TRBD2 (6 bases). V was pared by 6 bases and J by 6 bases, with 17 bases between. The germline CDR1 and CDR2 sequences are SNHLY and FYNNEI. The length of the CDR3 is 15 residues. The CDR3 DNA reads as TGTGCCAGCAGCCCGGGAGCTAGTTGGTCCGGGGAGCTGTTTTTT. As protein: CASSPGASWSGELFF.

The V call is TRBV14, the J call TRBJ2-1; 9 bases agree with TRBD2. CDR3 length: 14 amino acids. Germline V gives CDR1 SGHDN, CDR2 FVKESK. V was clipped by 5 bases and J by 7 bases; unmatched bases: 6. CDR3 nucleotide sequence: TGTGCCAGCAGCTATGGGACTAGCCTAAATGAGCAGTTCTTC. Encoded protein: CASSYGTSLNEQFF. Complete variable domain (other parts from reference TRBV14 and TRBJ2-1): EAGVTQFPSHSVIEKGQTVTLRCDPISGHDNLYWYRRVMGKEIKFLLHFVKESKQDESGMPNNRFLAERTGGTYSTLKVQPAELEDSGVYFCASSYGTSLNEQFFGPGTRLTVL.

This chain uses TRBV10-3 with TRBJ2-3, with 10 nucleotides matching TRBD2. This CDR3 has 18 amino acids. The V and J ends lost 10 bases and 0 bases, in that order; junction bases with no gene match: 16. Per the germline V gene, CDR1 is ENHRY and CDR2 is SYGVKD. The CDR3 spells CATRDTSGEGPSTDTQYF. CDR3 sequence (DNA): TGTGCCACCAGAGACACTAGCGGGGAGGGGCCTAGCACAGATACGCAGTATTTT.

This chain uses TRBV5-5 with TRBJ2-1; TRBD1 matches at 9 bases. The V gene end was trimmed by 5 bases and the J gene end by 8 bases; junction bases not matched to a gene: 8. Germline-derived CDR1 and CDR2 are SGHKS and YYEKEE (reference sequence). The CDR3 has 14 amino acids. CDR3 bases: TGTGCCAGCAGACAGGGACAGGGTCGGGATGAGCAGTTCTTC. This codes for CASRQGQGRDEQFF.

The rearrangement joins TRBV28 to TRBJ1-5; D remains ambiguous. In germline, CDR1 is MDHEN, CDR2 SYDVKM. The CDR3 consists of 15 residues. Trimming took off 1 base at V and 0 bases at J, with 7 bases between the two ends. The DNA for the CDR3 is TGTGCCAGCAGTTTATCGGGGTATAGCAATCAGCCCCAGCATTTT. It encodes CASSLSGYSNQPQHF.